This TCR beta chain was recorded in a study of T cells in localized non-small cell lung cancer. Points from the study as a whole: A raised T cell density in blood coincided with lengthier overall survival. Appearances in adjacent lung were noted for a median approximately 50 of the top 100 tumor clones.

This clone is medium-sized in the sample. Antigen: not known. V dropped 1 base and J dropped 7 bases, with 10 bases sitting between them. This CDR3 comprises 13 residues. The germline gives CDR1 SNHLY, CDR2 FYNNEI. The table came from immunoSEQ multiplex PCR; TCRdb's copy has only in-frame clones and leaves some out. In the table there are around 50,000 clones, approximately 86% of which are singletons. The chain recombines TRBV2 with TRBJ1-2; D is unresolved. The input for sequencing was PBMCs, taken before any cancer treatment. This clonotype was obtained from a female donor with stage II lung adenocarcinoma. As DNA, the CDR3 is TGTGCCAGCAGTGAAGAGAGAGGGAGTGGCTACACCTTC. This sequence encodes CASSEERGSGYTF.